The clone carrying this T cell receptor (beta chain) appeared a few times. Its specificity is not known. Preparing the TCRbeta library involved the use of unique molecular identifiers. TCRdb independently ran MiXCR on the PCR reads; one entry per CDR3 protein. The profile shows roughly 240,000 distinct CDR3 sequences, 7.5% to 9.5% of them singletons. CDR3 length: 15 residues. Germline CDR1 SGDLS, CDR2 YYNGEE. The ends lost 4 bases at V and 4 bases at J; junction bases unmatched: 9. The data stem from a study of T-cell reconstitution after alpha-beta-depleted transplantation in children. Study-wide results and limits: Roughly two months post-transplant, alpha-beta T cells reportedly originated from several hundred graft clones that had expanded. After one year, T-cell counts and TCRbeta diversity mostly came from new T cells. Some patients showed high day-60 TCRbeta diversity, which derived from surviving recipient T cells and thymic progenitors.

This receptor was taken from a male patient younger than 18 who had a stem cell transplant for acute lymphoblastic leukemia, so the T cells may come from the graft donor. This chain uses TRBV9 with TRBJ2-3, with 7 nucleotides matching TRBD2. The sequences come from PBMCs, mostly from graft donor cells, collected 180 days after TCRalphabeta/CD19-depleted stem cell transplant. CDR3 in amino acids: CASSSPGGFADTQYF. Here the CDR3 DNA reads TGTGCCAGCAGCTCCCCGGGGGGATTTGCAGATACGCAGTATTTT.